This TCR beta chain emerged from a study of siplizumab effects on memory and regulatory T cells. Study conclusions and caveats: On average, about 70% of mappable alloreactive CD4+ clones were Treg-derived under siplizumab, against roughly 27% in controls. Unstimulated subsets contained matches for only a minor fraction of alloreactive clones. Neither a naive nor a memory phenotype was assignable to roughly 75-97% of proliferating CD4+ or CD8+ clones.

In each sample, 85,000 to 100,000 TCR templates were assayed. Generated by immunoSEQ multiplex PCR, the TCRdb table keeps only in-frame clones and is missing some. The data contain 100,000 or so clones, 85% to 95% of them singletons. Germline CDR1 and CDR2: MNHNY and SVGAGI (reference sequence). This CDR3 comprises 14 residues. Trimming shortened V by 6 bases and J by 3 bases, and 15 bases separated the two germline ends. In regard to this clone: Its target is not known.

The rearrangement joins TRBV6-6 to TRBJ2-7; D is perhaps TRBD2 (6 bases). The TCR comes from a human donor in good health. The sequenced sample was non-Treg CD4+ T cells sorted from blood. The CDR3 here is CASRGTLGGYEQYF. The CDR3 DNA reads as TGTGCCAGCAGGGGGACTCTTGGCGGCTACGAGCAGTACTTC.